This is a list of T cell receptor beta chains from one sample in a study of identical twins. TCRdb reprocessed the 5' RACE reads with MiXCR, giving one entry per CDR3 protein. The sample includes 1,800,000 or so distinct CDR3 sequences, about 32% of them seen just once. Material: cord blood. Receptors were obtained from a newborn girl in good health. CDR3s include the opening cysteine and the closing phenylalanine or tryptophan. Each record gives: V gene, J gene, CDR3 protein.

TRBV7-2	TRBJ2-3	CASSLWGLAADTQYF
TRBV9	TRBJ1-2	CASSALSTGGYGYTF
TRBV24-1	TRBJ2-5	CATSDYETQYF
TRBV15	TRBJ2-3	CATSTTGGFTDTQYF
TRBV7-2	TRBJ1-1	CASSADSNTEAFF
TRBV20-1	TRBJ2-7	CSARVGVAGALEQYF
TRBV3-1	TRBJ1-2	CASSQVGGMGGSYGYTF
TRBV3-1	TRBJ2-1	CASSQARPMVNEQFF
TRBV10-3	TRBJ2-3	CAISEEAYTQYF
TRBV20-1	TRBJ2-5	CSAVLAGGRETQYF
TRBV28	TRBJ1-5	CASSLWGTQPQHF
TRBV12-3/TRBV12-4	TRBJ1-4	CASSLAEGLGNEKLFF
TRBV9	-	CASGAGDRGYEQYF
TRBV7-6	TRBJ2-7	CASSLRDRGSSEQYF
TRBV24-1	TRBJ2-5	CATSDLLSLPETQYF
TRBV29-1	TRBJ1-2	CSVARQGIDTF
TRBV2	-	CASVRGPSYEQYF
TRBV20-1	TRBJ2-1	CSASVSGRTYEQFF
TRBV12-3/TRBV12-4	TRBJ2-7	CASSAFAGRAYEQYF
TRBV7-2	TRBJ2-1	CASSHRRLAEMISSYNEQFF
TRBV20-1	TRBJ2-7	CSGIERGRVSYEQYF
TRBV12-5	TRBJ2-5	CASGRGQQETQYF
TRBV4-2	TRBJ2-5	CASSQGSSGGQETQYF
TRBV20-1	TRBJ2-1	CSARGGANYNEQFF
TRBV5-5	TRBJ2-7	CASSLGGLAVYEQYF
TRBV29-1	TRBJ2-3	CSVGSVALADTQYF
TRBV2	TRBJ1-1	CASSVRGGDTEAFF
TRBV20-1	TRBJ2-7	CSAKGTGDPYEQYF
TRBV7-2	TRBJ2-7	CASSLSSGGASSREQYF
TRBV24-1	TRBJ2-1	CASASGYNEQFF
TRBV15	TRBJ1-6	CATSGDSTINSPLHF
TRBV7-9	TRBJ1-4	CASSAGGKEKLFF
TRBV21-1	TRBJ2-1	CASRPTPSGSSYNEQFF
TRBV27	TRBJ1-2	CASKGGAYGYTF
TRBV3-1	TRBJ2-1	CASSQDFPTGTGIGNEQFF
TRBV12-3/TRBV12-4	TRBJ1-6	CASSLDGGGNSPLHF
TRBV4-1	TRBJ2-5	CASSQDRDQETQYF
TRBV4-1	TRBJ2-1	CASSQVPHEWFFYNEQFF
TRBV4-1	TRBJ2-5	CASSQTLAVYQETQYF
TRBV28	TRBJ2-1	CASSSPGLAGVFNEQFF
TRBV12-3/TRBV12-4	TRBJ2-2	CASRPGLAGEINTGELFF
TRBV7-9	TRBJ1-6	CASSIEGDSPLHF
TRBV4-1	TRBJ2-2	CASSQATKASNTGELFF
TRBV3-1	TRBJ2-2	CASSQVATGTGELFF
TRBV6-1	TRBJ2-3	CASREQGARTTDTQYF
TRBV5-1	TRBJ2-1	CASSKTSGVNEQFF
TRBV27	TRBJ2-3	CASRGSSGTDTQYF